This T cell receptor beta chain appears in the sequencing data of a study of CD8 T cells in Susac syndrome. With random hexamers, reverse transcription was performed on about 0.5 to 1 ug of RNA. TCRdb ran MiXCR on the immunoSEQ multiplex PCR reads and lists one entry per CDR3 protein. The table records about 80,000 distinct CDR3 sequences, roughly 95% of them present only once. CD8+ and CD4+ T cells circulating in blood were sequenced for TCR beta. Study outcomes and limitations: Clonal CD8+ expansion in Susac was highest in TEMRA cells and active patients. Susac-specific public clones in total CD8+ repertoires numbered 15 to 20; in CD8+ TEMRA repertoires, they numbered 4 to 6. The study admitted that it had a relatively small number of individuals in its TCR sequencing and HLA analysis.

Notes on this clonotype: Antigen unknown.

With 3 bases removed from V and 0 bases from J, the gap between germline ends came to 9 bases. CDR1 is DFQATT and CDR2 is SNEGSKA in the germline V gene (reference sequence). The CDR3 spans 14 residues. Source material: CD8+ T cells from PBMCs. V gene TRBV20-1 combines with J gene TRBJ2-4, with D possibly TRBD2 on 6 matching bases. The clonotype comes from a human donor with Susac syndrome. CDR3 sequence (DNA): TGCAGTGCTAGTGGACTACTAGCCAAAAACATTCAGTACTTC. Its protein is CSASGLLAKNIQYF.